This T cell receptor beta chain was observed in a study of T cells after yellow fever vaccination. One entry per CDR3 protein results from TCRdb running MiXCR on the 5' RACE reads. The table has about 260,000 distinct CDR3 sequences, 10% to 15% seen once. About this clonotype: The target antigen is unknown.

Study-wide results and caveats: Most primary-vaccination clones reappeared after the booster (less than 98% CD4, 85% to 90% CD8). Contaminants from the bulk population, in the form of abundant clonotypes, could be found in FACS-sorted repertoires.

This TCR was sampled from a man aged 25 to 40 who received the YFV17D yellow fever vaccine. The sequencing used CD4+ T cells sorted from PBMCs, collected 45 days after the yellow fever booster vaccination.

The CDR3 protein is CASSPERRQVTDTQYF. In DNA form, the CDR3 reads TGTGCCAGCTCACCCGAACGGCGTCAGGTCACAGATACGCAGTATTTT. The chain links TRBV18 to TRBJ2-3; D remains ambiguous. The V end lost 3 bases, the J end lost 2 bases, and 15 bases lay between the germline ends. From germline, CDR1 is KGHSH and CDR2 LQKENI. The CDR3 is 16 amino acids.